These 32 T cell receptor beta chains originate from one sample sequenced in a study of blood T cells in healthy people across ages. Then a second PCR, running about 6 to 11 cycles, was carried out with a sample-barcoded 5' primer and a J-beta primer mix. TCRdb re-called the 5' RACE reads with MiXCR, one entry per CDR3 protein. The sample records about 640,000 distinct CDR3 sequences, under 65% being singletons. Material for sequencing was blood. Every receptor here comes from a man aged 60-69 years in good health.

This chain joins TRBV11-2 and TRBJ2-1, with a tentative D call TRBD2 (6 bases). The CDR3 runs 13 residues. The germline CDR1 and CDR2 sequences are SGHAT and FQNNGV. Trimming took 5 bases from V and 10 from J, leaving 15 bases between them. This chain's CDR3 is CASSPIGTQEQFF. The CDR3 nucleotides read TGTGCCAGCAGCCCGATCGGGACTCAAGAGCAGTTCTTC.

The V and J genes are TRBV24-1 and TRBJ2-3; 8 positions match TRBD1. V shed 4 bases, J shed 6 bases, and the junction held 8 bases outside the gene matches. The CDR3 sequence is 15 residues long. Germline V lookup: CDR1 KGHDR, CDR2 SFDVKD. CDR3 nucleotides: TGTGCCACCAGTGAAAAGACAGGGGCATTGGATACGCAGTATTTT. This translates into CATSEKTGALDTQYF.

The V call is TRBV15, the J call TRBJ2-4, with TRBD1 identical over 8 bases. The end of the DNA is better explained by TRBJ2-7, so the J call may be wrong. In germline, CDR1 is LNHNV, CDR2 YYDKDF (reference sequence). The CDR3 loop spans 15 amino acids. The DNA for the CDR3 is TGTGCCACCAGCAGAGGACAGGGGATTTCCTACGAGCAGTACTTC. It yields the protein CATSRGQGISYEQYF.

Notes on this clonotype: The junction departs from the called germline gene at one end, perhaps through a read error. J is TRBJ2-4 and V is TRBV28; no reliable D call. TRBJ2-7 explains the end of the DNA better; the J call may be wrong. CDR3 size: 13 residues. Germline values: CDR1 MDHEN, CDR2 SYDVKM. The CDR3 DNA sequence: TGTGCCAGCAGCTCTCCGAGCTCCCACGAGCAGTACTTC. Translating gives CASSSPSSHEQYF.

This chain connects TRBV25-1 to TRBJ1-2; TRBD1 aligns across 8 bases. CDR1 MGHDK and CDR2 SYGVNS come from the germline V gene. V was pared by 1 base and J by 9 bases, with 10 bases of the junction left unmatched. This CDR3 is 15 amino acids long. The CDR3 DNA sequence: TGTGCCAGCAGTGAATTATCAGGGGGCGGTAACCGCTACACCTTC. Encoded protein: CASSELSGGGNRYTF.

This clonotype was observed many times. The gene calls are TRBV6-5 and TRBJ2-7; TRBD1 agrees at 9 bases. With V trimmed by 5 bases and J by 2 bases, 4 bases remained unmatched. Germline loops: CDR1 MNHEY, CDR2 SVGAGI. This CDR3 contains 14 residues. Here the CDR3 DNA reads TGTGCCAGCAGTGCGGGACAGGGAGCCTACGAGCAGTACTTC. Translated: CASSAGQGAYEQYF.

V gene TRBV20-1 combines with J gene TRBJ2-6; D ambiguous. The CDR3 totals 15 residues. CDR1 and CDR2 (germline): DFQATT, SNEGSKA (reference sequence). The ends were cut back, 2 bases at V and 1 base at J, with 9 bases in the middle. The CDR3 spells CSARSGVSGANVLTF. The DNA for the CDR3 is TGCAGTGCTAGATCTGGAGTATCTGGGGCCAACGTCCTGACTTTC.

The CDR3 nucleotides are TGTGCCATGAGGAAGGGGGCCGGGCGGAGCACTGAAGCTTTCTTT. Translation: CAMRKGAGRSTEAFF. V is TRBV6-6 and J is TRBJ1-1; 7 nucleotides match TRBD1. Germline CDR1 is MNHNY and CDR2 is SVGAGI (reference sequence). Trimming took 10 bases from V and 4 from J; bases not matched to a gene: 15. The CDR3 spans 15 residues.

V is TRBV18 and J is TRBJ1-1, with D maybe TRBD1 (6 bases). Germline values: CDR1 KGHSH, CDR2 LQKENI. The length of the CDR3 is 12 residues. V lost 6 bases to trimming and J lost 7 bases, with 12 bases between them. DNA of the CDR3: TGTGCCAGCTCTATGCGGACAGATGAAGCTTTCTTT. Translating gives CASSMRTDEAFF.

The chain combines TRBV29-1 with TRBJ2-3; D is uncertain. CDR1 SQVTM and CDR2 ANQGSEA come from the germline V gene. The CDR3 has 13 residues. V gave up 7 bases and J gave up 1 base, with 12 bases separating them. The CDR3 DNA sequence: TGCAGCGGTCGAATCGTGGGCACAGATACGCAGTATTTT. Amino acids: CSGRIVGTDTQYF.

This clonotype was detected only a few times. This chain joins TRBV7-2 and TRBJ2-7; 9 nucleotides match TRBD2. The V and J ends lost 5 bases and 7 bases, in that order; junction bases with no gene match: 15. The CDR3 contains 16 residues. Germline lookup yields CDR1 SGHTA and CDR2 FQGNSA. CDR3 in DNA: TGTGCCAGCAGCCTGCAAAGTGTGGGACTAGCAGGGGAGCAGTACTTC. This codes for CASSLQSVGLAGEQYF.

This chain connects TRBV5-1 to TRBJ2-1; 7 bases are a match to TRBD2. Trimming cost V 0 bases and J 7 bases; bases outside gene matches: 16. There are 18 residues in the CDR3. Germline V gene sequence: CDR1 SGHRS, CDR2 YFSETQ. The DNA for the CDR3 is TGCGCCAGCAGCTTGGCCACCTTGTGGGCGGGGGATATTAATGAGCAGTTCTTC. Residues: CASSLATLWAGDINEQFF.

This chain connects TRBV7-2 to TRBJ2-3; 10 bases agree with TRBD1. With 5 bases clipped from V and 2 bases from J, the junction kept 7 bases outside the gene matches. Germline CDR1 is SGHTA and CDR2 is FQGNSA. CDR3 length equals 16 residues. CDR3 nucleotides: TGTGCCAGCAGCCCGCGGACAGGGGGTAACACAGATACGCAGTATTTT. It encodes CASSPRTGGNTDTQYF.

The V and J genes are TRBV12-3 or TRBV12-4 and TRBJ1-2; D gene unclear. The CDR3 has 15 amino acids. Trimming removed 2 bases at V and 0 bases at J, with 10 bases between. The CDR3 loop is CASSLRGVPNYGYTF. CDR3 coding DNA: TGTGCCAGCAGTTTACGTGGGGTTCCTAACTATGGCTACACCTTC.

The chain links TRBV21-1 to TRBJ2-1; the tabulated D call, TRBD2, remains unverified against the DNA. The last part of the DNA fits TRBJ2-7 better; the J call may be wrong. TRBV21-1 is a recognized pseudogene. CDR3 size: 18 residues. This CDR3 reads CASSKEERGTPSYNEQYF. The CDR3 DNA sequence: TGTGCCAGCAGCAAGGAGGAGCGGGGGACCCCTTCCTACAATGAGCAGTACTTC.

The gene calls are TRBV2 and TRBJ1-2; D unclear. The germline CDR1 and CDR2 sequences are SNHLY and FYNNEI. The V and J ends lost 1 base and 3 bases respectively, with 6 bases between them. The CDR3 consists of 13 residues. This CDR3 is CASSEGRDYGYTF. The CDR3 coding sequence is TGTGCCAGCAGTGAAGGACGGGACTATGGCTACACCTTC.

The chain combines TRBV20-1 with TRBJ1-5; D is ambiguous. The germline CDR1 and CDR2 sequences are DFQATT and SNEGSKA (reference sequence). Trimming took 1 base from V and 7 from J, leaving 8 bases between them. CDR3 size: 12 residues. DNA of the CDR3: TGCAGTGCTAGAGTGAGTTCCCAGCCCCAGCATTTT. Its translation: CSARVSSQPQHF.

Of note for this clonotype: Because the CDR3 is missing its conserved closing phenylalanine or tryptophan, this is likely a read error. The V call is TRBV9, the J call TRBJ1-2; no reliable D call. Germline V gives CDR1 SGDLS, CDR2 YYNGEE. CDR3 length equals 15 residues. Trimming took off 1 base at V and 0 bases at J, with 10 bases between the two ends. Here the CDR3 reads CASSVLPGTNYGYTY. CDR3 sequence (DNA): TGTGCCAGCAGCGTACTGCCTGGAACTAACTATGGCTACACCTAC.

This chain connects TRBV7-8 to TRBJ1-2; TRBD1 might be the D (6 bases). CDR1 SGHVS and CDR2 FQNEAQ come from the germline V gene. The CDR3 sequence is 15 residues long. Between the trimmed V and J ends, which lost 2 bases and 5 bases, there was a span of 15 bases. This chain's CDR3 is CASSLPGRGGYGYTF. As DNA, the CDR3 is TGTGCCAGCAGCTTACCCGGCAGGGGAGGATATGGCTACACCTTC.

The CDR3: CASSLTGESTEAFF. CDR3 DNA: TGTGCCAGCAGTCTCACGGGGGAGAGCACTGAAGCTTTCTTT. This rearrangement joins TRBV6-6 to TRBJ1-1, with a weak D call TRBD1 (5 bases). CDR3 size: 14 residues. V gave up 5 bases and J gave up 4 bases, with 14 bases separating them. Germline CDR1 is MNHNY and CDR2 is SVGAGI (reference sequence).

This chain joins TRBV20-1 and TRBJ1-2; 8 bases align to TRBD1. CDR3 length: 14 amino acids. V was clipped by 6 bases and J by 3 bases; unmatched bases: 9. In germline, CDR1 is DFQATT, CDR2 SNEGSKA (reference sequence). The DNA of the CDR3 is TGCAGTGCCGTCGCCGGGACAGGAGACTATGGCTACACCTTC. Amino acids: CSAVAGTGDYGYTF.

Here the CDR3 reads CASSYGLGNEQFF. CDR3 nucleotide sequence: TGTGCCAGCAGTTACGGACTAGGCAATGAGCAGTTCTTC. The chain joins TRBV6-6 to TRBJ2-1, with TRBD2 matching over 7 bases. Trimming took 2 bases from V and 6 from J; bases not matched to a gene: 1. CDR1 is MNHNY and CDR2 is SVGAGI in the germline V gene (reference sequence). The CDR3 is 13 amino acids.

CDR3 loop: CASSAGTGLETQYF. CDR3 DNA sequence: TGTGCCAGCAGTGCCGGGACAGGGTTAGAGACCCAGTACTTC. The chain couples TRBV6-6 to TRBJ2-5; 9 bases map to TRBD1. The V and J ends lost 5 bases and 4 bases, in that order; junction bases with no gene match: 5. This CDR3 is built from 14 residues. CDR1 is MNHNY and CDR2 is SVGAGI in the germline V gene (reference sequence).

The rearrangement uses TRBV7-2 and TRBJ2-5; 8 nucleotides line up with TRBD2. The CDR3 is made up of 14 amino acids. Germline CDR1 and CDR2: SGHTA and FQGNSA. Trimming took 4 bases from V and 5 from J; bases not matched to a gene: 6. CDR3: CASSSGLGVETQYF. CDR3 coding DNA: TGTGCCAGCAGCTCGGGACTAGGAGTGGAGACCCAGTACTTC.

The J gene is TRBJ1-2, the V gene TRBV7-9; no firm D call. Germline-derived CDR1 and CDR2 are SEHNR and FQNEAQ (reference sequence). There are 14 residues in the CDR3. Trimming took off 5 bases at V and 4 bases at J, with 14 bases between the two ends. This CDR3 reads CASSTRTEAYGYTF. The CDR3 bases are TGTGCCAGCAGCACCCGGACGGAAGCCTATGGCTACACCTTC. Together with reference TRBV7-9 and TRBJ1-2, the CDR3 gives the full variable domain: DTGVSQNPRHKITKRGQNVTFRCDPISEHNRLYWYRQTLGQGPEFLTYFQNEAQLEKSRLLSDRFSAERPKGSFSTLEIQRTEQGDSAMYLCASSTRTEAYGYTFGSGTRLTVV.

V is TRBV5-1 and J is TRBJ2-4, with D hard to call. This CDR3 is built from 14 residues. Trimming removed 2 bases at V and 13 bases at J, with 19 bases between. Germline V gene sequence: CDR1 SGHRS, CDR2 YFSETQ. The CDR3 DNA follows: TGCGCCAGCAGCTTTAGTTTCACAGCGACACAGCAGTACTTC. The encoded protein is CASSFSFTATQQYF.

The chain couples TRBV6-5 to TRBJ1-2, with 7 bases matching TRBD1. Unmatched junction bases numbered 8, after V lost 1 base and J lost 0 bases. The CDR3 has 17 amino acids. Germline-derived CDR1 and CDR2 are MNHEY and SVGAGI. Here the CDR3 DNA reads TGTGCCAGCAGTTACTATGAGAACAGGGGAGCTAACTATGGCTACACCTTC. It specifies CASSYYENRGANYGYTF.

The gene calls are TRBV25-1 and TRBJ2-1; 8 bases agree with TRBD2. This CDR3 spans 19 amino acids. Unmatched junction bases numbered 18, after V lost 5 bases and J lost 3 bases. Germline V gene sequence: CDR1 MGHDK, CDR2 SYGVNS. The CDR3 coding sequence is TGTGCCAGCAGTACACCAACAAGCGGGGGCCACGGGGACTACAATGAGCAGTTCTTC. Residues: CASSTPTSGGHGDYNEQFF.

The CDR3 bases are TGCAGCGTGGCGGGGTACCAAGAGACCCAGTACTTC. Translating gives CSVAGYQETQYF. The V call is TRBV29-1, the J call TRBJ2-5; weak D call: TRBD2 (6 bases). With 6 bases removed from V and 0 bases from J, the gap between germline ends came to 8 bases. In germline, CDR1 is SQVTM, CDR2 ANQGSEA. This CDR3 region has 12 residues.

V and J are TRBV24-1 and TRBJ1-2; no definite D call. V lost 1 base, J lost 2 bases, and 7 bases lay in between. This CDR3 contains 14 residues. Per the germline V gene, CDR1 is KGHDR and CDR2 is SFDVKD. The CDR3: CATSDLARNYGYTF. In DNA, the CDR3 is TGTGCCACCAGTGATTTAGCCAGGAACTATGGCTACACCTTC.

The rearrangement uses TRBV18 and TRBJ1-4; D is uncertain. Trimming shortened V by 3 bases and J by 8 bases, and 10 bases separated the two germline ends. The CDR3 is 13 amino acids. Germline CDR1 and CDR2: KGHSH and LQKENI. For the CDR3, the DNA is TGTGCCAGCTCACCGGGTAGAAGGGAAAAACTGTTTTTT. Translation: CASSPGRREKLFF.

The gene calls are TRBV18 and TRBJ2-3; TRBD2 matches 7 bases. The CDR3 is 15 amino acids. After removal of 3 bases from V and 2 bases from J, the junction contained 5 bases not matched to a gene. Germline V gene data show CDR1 as KGHSH and CDR2 as LQKENI. In nucleotides, the CDR3 is TGTGCCAGCTCACCGCCCGGGACTATCACAGATACGCAGTATTTT. It is translated as CASSPPGTITDTQYF.